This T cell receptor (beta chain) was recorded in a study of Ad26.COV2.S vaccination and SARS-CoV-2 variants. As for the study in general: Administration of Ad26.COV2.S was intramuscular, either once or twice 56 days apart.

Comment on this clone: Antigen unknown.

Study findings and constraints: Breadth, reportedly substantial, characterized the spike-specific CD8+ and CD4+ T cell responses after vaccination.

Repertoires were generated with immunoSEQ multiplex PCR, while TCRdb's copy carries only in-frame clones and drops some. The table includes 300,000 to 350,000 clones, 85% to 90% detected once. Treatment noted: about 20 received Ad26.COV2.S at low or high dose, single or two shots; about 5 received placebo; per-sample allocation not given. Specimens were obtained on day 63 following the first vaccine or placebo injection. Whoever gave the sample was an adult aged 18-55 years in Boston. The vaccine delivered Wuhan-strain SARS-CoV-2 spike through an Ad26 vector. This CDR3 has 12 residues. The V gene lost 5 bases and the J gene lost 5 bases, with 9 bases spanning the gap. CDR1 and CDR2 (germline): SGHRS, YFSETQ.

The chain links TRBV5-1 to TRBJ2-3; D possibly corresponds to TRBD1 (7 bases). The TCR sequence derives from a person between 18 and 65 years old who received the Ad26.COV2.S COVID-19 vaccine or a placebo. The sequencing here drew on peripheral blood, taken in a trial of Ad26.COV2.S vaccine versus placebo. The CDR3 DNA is TGCGCCAGCAGTCAGGGGGGAGATACGCAGTATTTT. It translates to CASSQGGDTQYF.